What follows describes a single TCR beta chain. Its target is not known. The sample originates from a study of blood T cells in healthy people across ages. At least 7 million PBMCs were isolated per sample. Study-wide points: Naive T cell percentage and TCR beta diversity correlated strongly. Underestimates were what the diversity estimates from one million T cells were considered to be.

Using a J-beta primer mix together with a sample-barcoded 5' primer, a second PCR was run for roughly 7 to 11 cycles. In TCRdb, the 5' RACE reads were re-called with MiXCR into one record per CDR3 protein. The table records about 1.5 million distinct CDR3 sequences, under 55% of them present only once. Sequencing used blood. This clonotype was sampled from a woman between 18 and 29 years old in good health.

CDR3 DNA sequence: TGCAGCGTTGAGGGGACAGGGATTGGTGGGACCCAGTACTTC. Its translation is CSVEGTGIGGTQYF. This sequence joins TRBV29-1 and TRBJ2-5; 9 bases agree with TRBD1. The V segment lost 3 bases and the J segment 7 bases; nucleotides outside the gene matches: 9. CDR3 length: 14 residues. Germline CDR1 SQVTM, CDR2 ANQGSEA. Looking up the rest from reference TRBV29-1 and TRBJ2-5 gives the full variable domain: SAVISQKPSRDICQRGTSLTIQCQVDSQVTMMFWYRQQPGQSLTLIATANQGSEATYESGFVIDKFPISRPNLTFSTLTVSNMSPEDSSIYLCSVEGTGIGGTQYFGPGTRLLVL.